This record looks at one TCR beta chain sequence and its context. Its cognate antigen is unknown. This PCR relied on a set of 60 Vbeta primers and 13 Jbeta primers. Measured with immunoSEQ multiplex PCR; TCRdb has only the in-frame clones, and not every one. The sample has roughly 140,000 clones; roughly 80% are singletons. CDR3 length: 16 residues. CDR1 and CDR2 from the germline V gene are MGHDK and SYGVNS. V lost 4 bases and J lost 3; bases outside the gene matches: 10. It was healthy bone marrow donors who served as donors. This sample is drawn from a study of cytomegalovirus exposure and HLA in healthy donors. General study results and limits: Some 17,000 TCR beta sequences were associated with HLA alleles at 0.05 false discovery rate in a later analysis. Roughly even sequencing depth across donors was the assumption behind the presence/absence analyses.

Sequenced: PBMCs. The clonotype was recovered from a human donor in good health. The chain recombines TRBV25-1 with TRBJ2-7, with 9 bases that match TRBD2. The CDR3 DNA reads TGTGCCAGCAGTGGGACGGCGGGAGGGTCCGACTACGAGCAGTACTTC. It yields the protein CASSGTAGGSDYEQYF.